The rows below give T cell receptor beta chains drawn from one sample of a study of somatic mutations in cytotoxic T cells in rheumatoid arthritis. Using immunoSEQ multiplex PCR, the repertoire was profiled, and TCRdb retains in-frame clones only, with some absent. The data hold about 33,000 clones, with more than 80% observed a single time. Sequencing used CD8+ T cells sorted from blood. Every receptor here comes from a man aged 35 to 55 in good health. Each CDR3 is given with its conserved first and last residue. A D gene is named only where the DNA matches it firmly. For some rows the clone size is stated as once, few or many, or as a class when expanded; others skip it.

-,TRBD2,TRBV11-1,TRBJ2-1,CASSLAASGSGNEQFF,TGTGCCAGCAGCTTAGCGGCTAGCGGGAGTGGTAATGAGCAGTTCTTC
-,-,TRBV10-3,TRBJ2-2,CAITDPQGRDTGELFF,TGTGCCATCACCGATCCCCAGGGACGGGACACCGGGGAGCTGTTTTTT
-,-,TRBV28,TRBJ1-2,CASSSRTYGLYGYTF,TGTGCCAGCAGTTCCAGAACATATGGACTCTATGGCTACACCTTC
-,-,TRBV18,TRBJ2-5,CASSPRELAQETQYF,TGTGCCAGCTCACCACGTGAACTAGCCCAAGAGACCCAGTACTTC
-,-,TRBV7-9,TRBJ2-7,CASSSRLGDGKSYEQYF,TGTGCCAGCAGCTCCCGACTGGGAGACGGGAAATCCTACGAGCAGTACTTC
-,-,TRBV13,TRBJ2-2,CASSSRDRYTGELFF,TGTGCCAGCAGCTCCCGGGACCGATACACCGGGGAGCTGTTTTTT
once,-,TRBV29-1,TRBJ2-1,CSVESWNYEQFF,TGCAGCGTTGAATCCTGGAACTATGAGCAGTTCTTC
-,TRBD1,TRBV20-1,TRBJ2-7,CSATEGAEQYF,TGCAGTGCGACTGAGGGGGCCGAGCAGTACTTC
-,TRBD1,TRBV18,TRBJ2-2,CATSLGTGGTGELFF,TGTGCCACCTCCCTGGGGACAGGGGGCACCGGGGAGCTGTTTTTT
-,-,TRBV29-1,TRBJ2-7,CSGRGGTYEQYF,TGCAGCGGCCGTGGAGGGACCTACGAGCAGTACTTC
-,-,TRBV27,TRBJ2-1,CASSLGAFNEQFF,TGTGCCAGCAGTTTAGGGGCGTTCAATGAGCAGTTCTTC
-,TRBD2,TRBV28,TRBJ2-1,CASSIGPASGFYNEQFF,TGTGCCAGCTCTATAGGACCGGCTAGCGGATTCTACAATGAGCAGTTCTTC
-,-,TRBV27,TRBJ2-2,CASSVPHGGTGELFF,TGTGCCAGCAGTGTTCCCCACGGGGGAACCGGGGAGCTGTTTTTT
-,TRBD2,TRBV6-1,TRBJ2-7,CASSEGTSGSYEQYF,TGTGCCAGCAGTGAAGGGACTAGCGGCTCCTACGAGCAGTACTTC
once,-,TRBV28,TRBJ2-7,CASTQLGALKYEQYF,TGTGCCAGCACCCAGCTGGGAGCCCTAAAGTACGAGCAGTACTTC